The sequence of this T cell receptor (beta chain) was determined in a study of CD8+CD57+ T cells in acquired aplastic anemia. By flow cytometry, patients selected for sequencing had shown an expansion of CD8+CD57+ cells. Using genomic DNA as the template, TCR beta VDJ and CDR3 profiling was carried out. TCRdb ran MiXCR on the reads and lists one entry per CDR3 protein. The table has 150,000 to 200,000 distinct CDR3 sequences, 71% seen once; the top ten hold about 50%. Remarks on this clonotype: Antigen specificity is unknown. At one boundary the junction diverges from the germline segment, which might be a read error.

Study-level results: Patients showed no significant difference from controls in CD8+ Simpson's diversity.

Per germline, CDR1 SGHDT and CDR2 YYEEEE. The CDR3 is 16 residues long. The TCR was taken from a human donor with aplastic anemia. The chain recombines TRBV5-6 with TRBJ1-2; D gene uncertain. Sequenced: sorted CD4+, CD8+, or CD8+CD57+ T cells (not recorded which) from PBMCs. DNA for the CDR3: TGTGCCAGTAGTACCACCTTGGTTGGCACCGTCTATGGCTACATCTTC. It codes for CASSTTLVGTVYGYIF.